Listed below are T cell receptor beta chains from one sample, sequenced in a study of blood T cell repertoires in COVID-19. The method was immunoSEQ multiplex PCR; TCRdb's version includes in-frame clones alone and lacks a portion of them. The sample carries 300,000 to 350,000 clones, around 90% recorded once. The specimen was PBMCs or T cells enriched from blood (not recorded which). The receptors here all came from a young woman with acute COVID-19. The CDR3 runs from the conserved cysteine through the conserved F or W. Each record gives: clone size, D gene, J gene, V gene, CDR3 DNA, CDR3 protein. The D gene is left open where the match is weak. Expanded clones get a size class; other rows say once, few or many, or leave the size out.

>.|TRBD1|TRBJ2-4|TRBV28
TGTGCCAGCAGGTCACAGGGGTTGGGAAACATTCAGTACTTC
CASRSQGLGNIQYF
>once|TRBD2|TRBJ2-1|TRBV14
TGTGCCAGCAGCCAAGATAGGGCGAGTAGCGGGCCCTACAATGAGCAGTTCTTC
CASSQDRASSGPYNEQFF
>.|TRBD1|TRBJ2-7|TRBV4-1
TGCGCCAGCAGCTATGCCGGGACAGGGGCCCCGGGACTCCTCGAGCAGTACTTC
CASSYAGTGAPGLLEQYF
>few|.|TRBJ2-7|TRBV7-9
TGTGCCAGCAGCTTACGAGCAGGGGCTGGAAACGAGCAGTACTTC
CASSLRAGAGNEQYF
>once|TRBD1|TRBJ2-3|TRBV28
TGTGCCAGCAGTTTCCGACAGGGGGCGGGAGATACGCAGTATTTT
CASSFRQGAGDTQYF
>.|TRBD1|TRBJ1-5|TRBV28
TGTGCCAGCAGTTTGACCCCGACAGGGGGTCAGCCCCAGCATTTT
CASSLTPTGGQPQHF
>.|TRBD2|TRBJ2-1|TRBV28
TGTGCCAGCAGTTCCGAAAGGACTAGCGGTTTGGAGAATGAGCAGTTCTTC
CASSSERTSGLENEQFF
>.|TRBD1|TRBJ1-4|TRBV2
TGTGCCAGCAGGGAAAGGACAGGGGCTAATGAAAAACTGTTTTTT
CASRERTGANEKLFF
>.|.|TRBJ1-6|TRBV19
TGTGCCAGTACCGAGAGGGACACCTATAATTCACCCCTCCACTTT
CASTERDTYNSPLHF
>.|.|TRBJ1-1|TRBV6-5
TGTGCCAGCAGCTCCAGGGACAATGAAGCTTTCTTT
CASSSRDNEAFF
>.|TRBD1|TRBJ2-1|TRBV5-1
TGCGCCAGCAGCTTTGGGACAGGGAGTTCCTACAATGAGCAGTTCTTC
CASSFGTGSSYNEQFF
>.|.|TRBJ1-2|TRBV28
TGTGCCAGCAGTTTAGGGGAAAACAGGGATAACTATGGCTACACCTTC
CASSLGENRDNYGYTF
>.|TRBD2|TRBJ2-1|TRBV4-2
TGTGCCAGCAGCCAAGATCTCACTAGCGGGGGGAATGAGCAGTTCTTC
CASSQDLTSGGNEQFF
>once|.|TRBJ2-7|TRBV29-1
TGCAGCGTTCGGAGCCCGCCGGTCGGCGAGCAGTACTTC
CSVRSPPVGEQYF
>.|.|TRBJ2-1|TRBV28
TGTGCCATACTGAAGGGGTCCTACAATGAGCAGTTCTTC
CAILKGSYNEQFF
>.|TRBD2|TRBJ2-1|TRBV19
TGTGCCAGTAGTATAATAGAGGGGACTAGCGGGCCCAGCTCCTACAATGAGCAGTTCTTC
CASSIIEGTSGPSSYNEQFF
>.|.|TRBJ1-1|TRBV11-2
TGTGCCAGCAGCTTAGCGGGGGGGGATACTGAAGCTTTCTTT
CASSLAGGDTEAFF
>.|.|TRBJ2-7|TRBV5-6
TGTGCCAGCACCCGGGTGGTTAGAAGTACGCGCGAGCAGTACTTC
CASTRVVRSTREQYF
>.|.|TRBJ1-1|TRBV28
TGTGCCAGCAGTTTGGGGGGATGGACTGAAGCTTTCTTT
CASSLGGWTEAFF
>.|.|TRBJ2-1|TRBV7-3
TGTGCCAGCAGCCTGACTAGGGATAATGAGCAGTTCTTC
CASSLTRDNEQFF
>once|.|TRBJ2-7|TRBV27
TGTGCCAGCAACTCAAACAGGGTTAATCGTGGCGAGCAGTACTTC
CASNSNRVNRGEQYF
>.|TRBD1|TRBJ2-7|TRBV30
TGTGCCTGGGGACAGGGGGCGGGCGAGCAGTACTTC
CAWGQGAGEQYF
>.|.|TRBJ2-5|TRBV5-1
TGCGCCAGCAGCTTGGCCCAGGGGATTCAGACCCAGTACTTC
CASSLAQGIQTQYF
>few|.|TRBJ1-2|TRBV7-8
TGTGCCAGCAGCTTACCAGGGGCTAGGGGCTACACCTTC
CASSLPGARGYTF
>.|.|TRBJ2-7|TRBV27
TGTGCCAGCAGTTTCTACGGCGAGCAGTACTTC
CASSFYGEQYF
>.|.|TRBJ1-5|TRBV12-3/TRBV12-4
TGTGCCAGCAGGTGGGGAGGCGATCAGCCCCAGCATTTT
CASRWGGDQPQHF
>.|.|TRBJ1-1|TRBV27
TGTGCCAGCAGTGCCTCGGGACTCCCTGGGACTGAAGCTTTCTTT
CASSASGLPGTEAFF
>.|.|TRBJ2-1|TRBV7-3
TGTGCCAGCAGCCCATACACGAAGACAGTTAACAATGAGCAGTTCTTC
CASSPYTKTVNNEQFF
>once|TRBD1|TRBJ1-1|TRBV19
TGTGCCAGTAGTATGGGACAGGCGGGGGAAGCTTTCTTT
CASSMGQAGEAFF
>once|.|TRBJ2-1|TRBV7-9
TGTGCCAGCAGCTTAGGTGGAGGGTCGGATCGGTTCTTC
CASSLGGGSDRFF
>.|TRBD1|TRBJ1-1|TRBV7-9
TGTGCCAGCAGCTTAGGGACAGGCATGAACACTGAAGCTTTCTTT
CASSLGTGMNTEAFF
>.|.|TRBJ2-2|TRBV14
TGTGCCAGCAGCCAAGTCCGCACCGGGGAGCTGTTTTTT
CASSQVRTGELFF
>.|TRBD2|TRBJ2-1|TRBV2
TGTGCCAGCAGAGGACTAGCGGGCTACAATGAGCAGTTCTTC
CASRGLAGYNEQFF
>.|.|TRBJ2-5|TRBV11-2
TGTGCCAGCAGCTACACAGGGAGTTCGGAGACCCAGTACTTC
CASSYTGSSETQYF
>once|TRBD1|TRBJ2-1|TRBV29-1
TGCAGCCTCCGGGACAGCAGGACTGGAGAGCAGTTCTTC
CSLRDSRTGEQFF
>.|TRBD1|TRBJ1-1|TRBV30
TGTGCCTGGAGTTCGGGACAGGGGAATGAAGCTTTCTTT
CAWSSGQGNEAFF
>once|TRBD1|TRBJ1-2|TRBV19
TGTGCCAGTAGCCTGGACAGGGGAGATCATGGCTACACCTTC
CASSLDRGDHGYTF
>.|TRBD2|TRBJ2-3|TRBV5-4
TGTGCCAGCAGCCCAGGACTAGCGGGCTGGTCAGATACGCAGTATTTT
CASSPGLAGWSDTQYF
>.|TRBD1|TRBJ1-4|TRBV19
TGTGCCAGCAGGGGGCGTGGAGAAAAACTGTTTTTT
CASRGRGEKLFF
>.|TRBD1|TRBJ1-1|TRBV6-5
TGTGCCAGCAGTTCACAGGGGTCCGCTGAAGCTTTCTTT
CASSSQGSAEAFF
>few|.|TRBJ2-2|TRBV4-1
TGCGCCAGCAGCCAAGAGGGACTCTTAACCGGGGAGCTGTTTTTT
CASSQEGLLTGELFF
>.|TRBD1|TRBJ1-1|TRBV27
TGTGCCAGCAGCCGTTGGACAGGGGGGACTGAAGCTTTCTTT
CASSRWTGGTEAFF
>.|.|TRBJ1-1|TRBV16
TGTGCCAGCAGCCAAGGGGCTCAGGGGAACACTGAAGCTTTCTTT
CASSQGAQGNTEAFF
>.|TRBD2|TRBJ2-1|TRBV2
TGTGCCAGCGGAAGGACTAGCGGGAGGAGGTACAATGAGCAGTTCTTC
CASGRTSGRRYNEQFF
>.|TRBD1|TRBJ1-2|TRBV5-1
TGCGCCAGCACCGGGACAGGGAGTGACTATGGCTACACCTTC
CASTGTGSDYGYTF
>.|TRBD2|TRBJ2-1|TRBV19
TGTGCCAGTAGTGTAGGACTAGCGGGAGGTCACAATGAGCAGTTCTTC
CASSVGLAGGHNEQFF
>.|TRBD1|TRBJ2-7|TRBV19
TGTGCCAGTAGGGGGACAGGGCATAAGCAGTACTTC
CASRGTGHKQYF
>.|.|TRBJ2-1|TRBV4-2
TGTGCCAGCAGCCAAATACAGGGGGGGAATGAGCAGTTCTTC
CASSQIQGGNEQFF
>.|.|TRBJ2-7|TRBV5-1
TGCGCCAGCAGCTTGGCCTTGCAGTACGAGCAGTACTTC
CASSLALQYEQYF
>.|TRBD2|TRBJ2-2|TRBV7-9
TGTGCCAGCAGCTTAGCGGCGGGAGGGCCGGTCGGGGAGCTGTTTTTT
CASSLAAGGPVGELFF
>.|TRBD1|TRBJ2-7|TRBV6-5
TGTGCCAGCAGTACCGGGACAGGGGGGTACGAGCAGTACTTC
CASSTGTGGYEQYF
>.|.|TRBJ1-1|TRBV6-5
TGTGCCAGCATTCCCCCAGGGGTCTCCGAAGCTTTCTTT
CASIPPGVSEAFF
>.|.|TRBJ1-4|TRBV11-3
TGTGCCAGCAGCTTCTATCAGGATAATGAAAAACTGTTTTTT
CASSFYQDNEKLFF